Listed below are T cell receptor beta chains from one sample, sequenced in a study of early T cells in non-severe SARS-CoV-2 infection. MiXCR, run by TCRdb on the 5' RACE reads, gives a single entry per CDR3 protein. The sample has 40,000 to 60,000 distinct CDR3 sequences, about 4% seen once. Material for sequencing was whole blood. The receptors were gathered from an adult who was a healthcare worker with PCR-confirmed SARS-CoV-2 infection or an uninfected control (not recorded which). The CDR3 runs from the conserved cysteine through the conserved F or W. D genes are given only for firm matches. Some rows mark clone size as missing; the rest say once, few, many or name a class of expanded clone.

d_call	v_call	clone_size	j_call	cdr3_nt	cdr3_aa
-	TRBV10-3	-	TRBJ2-1	TGTGCCATTTCCATCCAGTCTGGTGAGCAGTTCTTC	CAISIQSGEQFF
TRBD1	TRBV10-3	-	TRBJ1-4	TGTGCCACAAGTACAGGGGTGCGGGAAAAACTGTTTTTT	CATSTGVREKLFF
TRBD1	TRBV7-2	-	TRBJ1-1	TGTGCCAGCAGCGCACAGGGGGGTATCACTGAAGCTTTCTTT	CASSAQGGITEAFF
-	TRBV20-1	many	TRBJ1-2	TGCAGTGCTAGAGACTCAGGGAACTATGGCTACACCTTC	CSARDSGNYGYTF
-	TRBV19	many	TRBJ1-2	TGTGCCAGTAGCCGGCAGGTTGCTAACTATGGCTACACCTTC	CASSRQVANYGYTF
TRBD1	TRBV5-4	many	TRBJ2-7	TGTGCCAGCAGCGGAGGGACAGGGGGCGAGCAGTACTTC	CASSGGTGGEQYF
-	TRBV7-2	few	TRBJ1-2	TGTGCCAGCAGCTTATCCACAGGGCCGAGCTATGGCTACACCTTC	CASSLSTGPSYGYTF
-	TRBV6-1	few	TRBJ2-1	TGTGCCACCGGGACGCAGGACAACAATGAGCAGTTCTTC	CATGTQDNNEQFF
TRBD1	TRBV12-3/TRBV12-4	many	TRBJ2-7	TGTGCCAGCAGTTTAGCGACAGGGGGCCCCTACGAGCAGTACTTC	CASSLATGGPYEQYF
TRBD2	TRBV25-1	few	TRBJ2-1	TGTGCCAGCAGTGAATGGGGTAGCGGGGGCCGCAGCTCCTACAATGAGCAGTTCTTC	CASSEWGSGGRSSYNEQFF
TRBD2	TRBV7-2	many	TRBJ2-5	TGTGCCAGCAGCTTAGTGCCGGGACTAGCGGGAGGGCCGCGGGAGACCCAGTACTTC	CASSLVPGLAGGPRETQYF
TRBD1	TRBV6-5	-	TRBJ1-1	TGTGCCAGCAGTTACTTGACAGGGGGCGAAGTTTTCTTT	CASSYLTGGEVFF
-	TRBV7-9	few	TRBJ1-1	TGTGCCAGCAGCTTGTCAGTAGGGGTGAACACTGAAGCTTTCTTT	CASSLSVGVNTEAFF
TRBD1	TRBV7-9	-	TRBJ2-3	TGTGCCAGCAGCCCTCGAGGGGGCCCAACAGATACGCAGTATTTT	CASSPRGGPTDTQYF
TRBD2	TRBV6-1	few	TRBJ2-3	TGTGCCAGCAGCCCGACTAGCGGGAGTGGTACGCAGTATTTT	CASSPTSGSGTQYF
-	TRBV5-1	few	TRBJ2-1	TGCGCCAGCAGCTTGATGGGACTCGAGGAGTTCTTC	CASSLMGLEEFF
-	TRBV3-1	many	TRBJ1-1	TGTGCCAGCAGCCCGCTCGGGAACACTGAAGCTTTCTTT	CASSPLGNTEAFF
-	TRBV29-1	many	TRBJ1-2	TGCAGCGTTGAAGGTGGAGCCGGGGCTGGGGAAGGCTACACCTTC	CSVEGGAGAGEGYTF
TRBD1	TRBV2	-	TRBJ2-7	TGTGCCAGCAGACCAGGGACAGGCGAGCAGTACTTC	CASRPGTGEQYF
-	TRBV7-9	many	TRBJ2-7	TGTGCCAGCAGCTTACAGGAGGAGGACGAGCAGTACTTC	CASSLQEEDEQYF
TRBD2	TRBV6-5	-	TRBJ2-1	TGTGCCAGCACTAAGGGACTAGCGGGAAGTGAGCAGTTCTTC	CASTKGLAGSEQFF
TRBD1	TRBV12-3/TRBV12-4	many	TRBJ1-1	TGTGCCAGCAGTTTAGAGACAGGGGGCACTGAAGCTTTCTTT	CASSLETGGTEAFF
-	TRBV6-5	many	TRBJ1-6	TGTGCCAGCAGTACCAAGGGTTCCTATAATTCACCCCTCCACTTT	CASSTKGSYNSPLHF
-	TRBV12-3/TRBV12-4	few	TRBJ2-3	TGTGCCAGCAGGGGGGGAACAGAGAGCACAGATACGCAGTATTTT	CASRGGTESTDTQYF
-	TRBV6-1	many	TRBJ2-7	TGTGCCAGCAGGTCAGGACTGTACGACGAGCAGTACTTC	CASRSGLYDEQYF
TRBD2	TRBV3-1	few	TRBJ2-7	TGTGCCAGCAGCGGCACGGGGGGGCCGGCCTACGAGCAGTACTTC	CASSGTGGPAYEQYF
TRBD2	TRBV20-1	many	TRBJ2-4	TGCAGTGCTAGACCCGCCAGCGGGAGTATTCGAAAAAACATTCAGTACTTC	CSARPASGSIRKNIQYF
TRBD1	TRBV20-1	few	TRBJ2-1	TGCAGTGCTATACCGGGACAGGGGGCGGAAAGGCAGTTCTTC	CSAIPGQGAERQFF
-	TRBV20-1	-	TRBJ1-6	TGCAGTGCTAGTGGATCGCAGAGACCCCTCCACTTT	CSASGSQRPLHF
TRBD1	TRBV2	-	TRBJ2-3	TGTGCCAGCCACCCCCCGGTGGGACAGGGGATGAGCACAGATACGCAGTATTTT	CASHPPVGQGMSTDTQYF
TRBD2	TRBV5-4	many	TRBJ2-5	TGTGCCAGCAGCTCCCCCAAGGGGACTAGCGGGGAGACCCAGTACTTC	CASSSPKGTSGETQYF
TRBD2	TRBV4-1	few	TRBJ2-2	TGCGCCAGCAGCCTCCCAGCCGGGCGGGAGATCACCGGGGAGCTGTTTTTT	CASSLPAGREITGELFF
TRBD1	TRBV7-2	many	TRBJ1-2	TGTGCCAGCAGCTTCCGAGGGCAGGGACAGCTGTATGGCTACACCTTC	CASSFRGQGQLYGYTF
TRBD1	TRBV27	many	TRBJ1-1	TGTGCCGGGTCCCGGGACAGGAACACTGAAGCTTTCTTT	CAGSRDRNTEAFF
TRBD2	TRBV7-2	-	TRBJ2-1	TGTGCCAGCAGCTTAGAAGCGGGGTTCTCCTACAATGAGCAGTTCTTC	CASSLEAGFSYNEQFF
TRBD2	TRBV10-3	many	TRBJ2-3	TGTGCCATCAGTGGGACTAGCGGCCCAGATACGCAGTATTTT	CAISGTSGPDTQYF
-	TRBV11-2	many	TRBJ2-7	TGTGCCAGCAGCTTAGAACGGGGGGCCCGGGAGCAGTACTTC	CASSLERGAREQYF
TRBD1	TRBV5-6	few	TRBJ2-7	TGTGCCAGCAGCCGGACAGGGACAAAGGGGTACGAGCAGTACTTC	CASSRTGTKGYEQYF
-	TRBV25-1	many	TRBJ1-6	TGTGCCAGCAGTACCCAAGCAGGACAGAGCTCCTATAATTCACCCCTCCACTTT	CASSTQAGQSSYNSPLHF
TRBD2	TRBV19	many	TRBJ2-3	TGTGCCAGTAGTAGCGGACTAGCGGGGATCACAGATACGCAGTATTTT	CASSSGLAGITDTQYF
TRBD2	TRBV5-1	few	TRBJ2-3	TGCGCCAGCAGCGCGGAGAAACTAGCGGGGGGCACAGATACGCAGTATTTT	CASSAEKLAGGTDTQYF
-	TRBV6-1	many	TRBJ2-3	TGTGCCAGCAGACCAGGGGAGGGAGATACGCAGTATTTT	CASRPGEGDTQYF
-	TRBV25-1	many	TRBJ1-5	TGTGCCAGCAGTGCCATTGGAAGCAATCAGCCCCAGCATTTT	CASSAIGSNQPQHF
TRBD2	TRBV12-3/TRBV12-4	many	TRBJ2-2	TGTGCCAGCACCCGGACTAGACGTACCGGGGAGCTGTTTTTT	CASTRTRRTGELFF
TRBD2	TRBV12-3/TRBV12-4	many	TRBJ2-7	TGTGCCAGCAGTTTAGAAGGGACTAGCAACTACGAGCAGTACTTC	CASSLEGTSNYEQYF
-	TRBV12-3/TRBV12-4	many	TRBJ1-2	TGTGCCAGCAGTTTTAGTACAACTTATGGCTACACCTTC	CASSFSTTYGYTF
-	TRBV6-6	few	TRBJ2-2	TGTGCCAGCAGTTACCCTTGGGGCGGAACGAACACCGGGGAGCTGTTTTTT	CASSYPWGGTNTGELFF